Listed below are T cell receptor beta chains from one sample, sequenced in a study of graft-versus-host responses after intestinal transplantation. This table comes from immunoSEQ multiplex PCR, and its TCRdb copy is limited to in-frame clones, with some not included. The sample has 22,000 or so clones, around 78% seen once; the top ten hold 3%. The source was ileum tissue, collected 12 days after intestinal transplant. The receptors stem from a human patient who received an intestinal transplant, so some T cells may come from the graft donor. Each CDR3 is given with its conserved first and last residue. The D gene is left open where the match is weak. Clone size is shown for a subset of rows, as once, few, many or a class of expanded clone.

clone_size,v_call,d_call,j_call,cdr3_aa,cdr3_nt
.,TRBV7-9,.,TRBJ1-5,CASSLFRQDNQPQHF,TGTGCCAGCAGCTTATTCCGACAGGACAATCAGCCCCAGCATTTT
.,TRBV7-9,.,TRBJ2-5,CASSRGETQYF,TGTGCCAGCAGCAGGGGAGAGACCCAGTACTTC
.,TRBV4-2,TRBD2,TRBJ2-1,CASSLVQGLAGGHNEQFF,TGTGCCAGCAGCCTGGTCCAGGGACTAGCGGGGGGCCACAATGAGCAGTTCTTC
.,TRBV11-2,.,TRBJ2-5,CASSQSLGSGLRETQYF,TGTGCCAGCAGCCAGTCTTTAGGGAGCGGTTTGCGGGAGACCCAGTACTTC
.,TRBV18,TRBD2,TRBJ2-4,CATTTRGDIQYF,TGTGCCACCACGACCCGGGGGGACATTCAGTACTTC
.,TRBV11-3,.,TRBJ2-7,CASSSSSGDYEQYF,TGTGCCAGCAGCTCGTCGTCCGGAGACTACGAGCAGTACTTC
.,TRBV5-1,.,TRBJ2-1,CASSRVYNEQFF,TGCGCCAGCAGCAGAGTATACAATGAGCAGTTCTTC
few,TRBV5-1,.,TRBJ2-3,CASSLALGARITDTQYF,TGCGCCAGCAGCTTGGCCCTTGGGGCGAGAATCACAGATACGCAGTATTTT
once,TRBV7-9,TRBD1,TRBJ1-2,CASSAHGTGANYGYTF,TGTGCCAGCAGCGCCCATGGGACAGGGGCTAACTATGGCTACACCTTC
medium-sized,TRBV2,TRBD2,TRBJ2-3,CASAGTRGPDTQYF,TGTGCCAGCGCCGGGACTAGGGGCCCAGATACGCAGTATTTT
.,TRBV6-5,TRBD2,TRBJ2-1,CASSYDSGGIYNEQFF,TGTGCCAGCAGTTACGATAGCGGGGGTATTTACAATGAGCAGTTCTTC
.,TRBV10-3,.,TRBJ2-5,CAISEHGGWETQYF,TGTGCCATCAGTGAGCACGGGGGTTGGGAGACCCAGTACTTC
.,TRBV7-2,TRBD2,TRBJ2-7,CASSFRGGGYEQYF,TGTGCCAGCAGCTTTCGGGGGGGAGGCTACGAGCAGTACTTC
.,TRBV14,TRBD2,TRBJ2-7,CASSPSYWTSGKSYEQYF,TGTGCCAGCAGCCCTTCCTACTGGACTAGCGGGAAGTCCTACGAGCAGTACTTC
.,TRBV7-2,.,TRBJ1-1,CASSLDGGSTEAFF,TGTGCCAGCAGCTTAGACGGGGGGAGCACTGAAGCTTTCTTT
.,TRBV6-5,.,TRBJ1-4,CASRVDTSLMKGLFF,TGTGCCAGCAGGGTTGACACCTCTCTAATGAAAGGACTGTTTTTT
.,TRBV10-3,TRBD1,TRBJ1-2,CAIGETGQGWNYGYTF,TGTGCCATCGGCGAAACCGGACAGGGATGGAACTATGGCTACACCTTC
few,TRBV21-1,.,TRBJ1-2,CASPHGGNYGYTF,TGTGCCAGCCCCCACGGGGGAAACTATGGCTACACCTTC
.,TRBV6-5,.,TRBJ2-2,CASSYSWASGELFF,TGTGCCAGCAGTTACTCATGGGCGTCAGGGGAGCTGTTTTTT
medium-sized,TRBV6-4,.,TRBJ2-1,CASSQGRDSYNEQFF,TGTGCCAGCAGTCAAGGCAGGGATTCCTACAATGAGCAGTTCTTC
.,TRBV15,.,TRBJ1-1,CATSRGPGFSKDTEAFF,TGTGCCACCAGCAGGGGCCCAGGGTTTTCAAAAGACACTGAAGCTTTCTTT
.,TRBV7-2,.,TRBJ1-2,CASSPPGRGYGYTF,TGTGCCAGCAGCCCTCCAGGGAGGGGCTATGGCTACACCTTC
.,TRBV18,.,TRBJ2-1,CASSPTGLVGANEQFF,TGTGCCAGCTCACCTACAGGACTAGTGGGGGCCAATGAGCAGTTCTTC
.,TRBV7-9,.,TRBJ2-1,CASRPALRGPYNEQFF,TGTGCCAGCAGACCCGCGTTGCGGGGGCCCTACAATGAGCAGTTCTTC
few,TRBV7-9,.,TRBJ2-7,CASSSTGYEQYF,TGTGCCAGCAGCTCCACCGGCTACGAGCAGTACTTC
.,TRBV4-1,TRBD2,TRBJ2-1,CASSGGLALNEQFF,TGCGCCAGCTCCGGGGGACTAGCCCTCAATGAGCAGTTCTTC
.,TRBV5-1,.,TRBJ2-6,CASSETLSGANVLTF,TGCGCCAGCAGCGAGACTCTCTCTGGGGCCAACGTCCTGACTTTC
.,TRBV13,TRBD1,TRBJ1-4,CASSSSNPGQGDEKLFF,TGTGCCAGCAGCTCTAGTAACCCGGGACAGGGAGATGAAAAACTGTTTTTT
.,TRBV5-3,.,TRBJ1-6,CASSLDRMRSPLHF,TGTGCCAGCAGCTTGGACCGTATGCGTTCACCCCTCCACTTT
.,TRBV19,TRBD1,TRBJ1-5,CARMETGGYQPQHF,TGTGCCAGGATGGAGACAGGGGGTTATCAGCCCCAGCATTTT
.,TRBV12-5,TRBD2,TRBJ2-1,CASGLMISGGPQFF,TGTGCTAGTGGTTTGATGATCAGCGGGGGGCCGCAGTTCTTC
.,TRBV13,.,TRBJ2-7,CASSRAGTFPYEQYF,TGTGCCAGCAGCCGGGCCGGGACTTTCCCCTACGAGCAGTACTTC
.,TRBV19,.,TRBJ2-7,CASTAMGGTTLEQYF,TGTGCCAGTACCGCGATGGGGGGTACCACATTGGAGCAGTACTTC
.,TRBV10-3,TRBD1,TRBJ2-1,CAISDPQGASYNEQFF,TGTGCCATCAGTGACCCCCAGGGGGCCTCCTACAATGAGCAGTTCTTC
.,TRBV28,TRBD1,TRBJ2-5,CASSSPPGQMPQETQYF,TGTGCCAGCAGTTCCCCCCCGGGACAGATGCCTCAAGAGACCCAGTACTTC
.,TRBV5-1,TRBD2,TRBJ2-5,CASSPRTSETQYF,TGCGCCAGCAGCCCCCGGACTAGCGAGACCCAGTACTTC